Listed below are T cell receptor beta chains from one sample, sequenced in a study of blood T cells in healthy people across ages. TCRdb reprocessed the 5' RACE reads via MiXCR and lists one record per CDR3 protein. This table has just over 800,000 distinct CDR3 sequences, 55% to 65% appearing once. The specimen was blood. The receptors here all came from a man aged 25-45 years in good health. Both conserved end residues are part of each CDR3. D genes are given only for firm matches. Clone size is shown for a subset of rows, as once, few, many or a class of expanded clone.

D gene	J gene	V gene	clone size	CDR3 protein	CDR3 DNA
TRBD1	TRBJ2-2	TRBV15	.	CATSSGGSAGELFF	TGTGCCACCAGCTCAGGGGGCTCGGCCGGGGAGCTGTTTTTT
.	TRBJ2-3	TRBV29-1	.	CSVSAFTDTQYF	TGCAGCGTTTCTGCATTCACAGATACGCAGTATTTT
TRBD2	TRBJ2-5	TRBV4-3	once	CASSLSSGGALEQYF	TGCGCCAGCAGCCTTTCTAGCGGGGGGGCCTTGGAGCAGTACTTC
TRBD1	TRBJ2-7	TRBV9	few	CASSAGTGQHEQYF	TGTGCCAGCAGCGCGGGGACAGGGCAACACGAGCAGTACTTC
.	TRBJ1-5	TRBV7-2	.	CASSLDSRDQPQHF	TGTGCCAGCAGCTTAGACAGCCGCGATCAGCCCCAGCATTTT
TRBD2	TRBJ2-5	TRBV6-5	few	CASTRSGGEGETQYF	TGTGCCAGCACTCGTAGCGGGGGAGAGGGAGAGACCCAGTACTTC
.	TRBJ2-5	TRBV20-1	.	CSASGFRETQYF	TGCAGTGCTAGTGGATTTCGAGAGACCCAGTACTTC
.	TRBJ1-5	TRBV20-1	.	CSARDGTISNQPQHF	TGCAGTGCTAGAGACGGTACCATTAGCAATCAGCCCCAGCATTTT
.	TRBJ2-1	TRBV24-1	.	CATGGYEQFF	TGTGCCACCGGGGGTTATGAGCAGTTCTTC
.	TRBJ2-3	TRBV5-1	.	CASSTGANGADTQYF	TGCGCCAGCAGCACGGGGGCCAATGGGGCAGATACGCAGTATTTT
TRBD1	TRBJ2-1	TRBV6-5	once	CASSLGQGPSDEQFF	TGTGCCAGCAGTCTGGGACAGGGCCCAAGCGATGAGCAGTTCTTC
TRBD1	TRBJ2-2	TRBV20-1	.	CSAALPTGGIGELFF	TGCAGTGCTGCCTTACCGACAGGGGGAATCGGGGAGCTGTTTTTT
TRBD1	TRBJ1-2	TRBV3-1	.	CASNQRADRAYGYTF	TGTGCCAGCAACCAAAGGGCCGACAGGGCCTATGGCTACACCTTC
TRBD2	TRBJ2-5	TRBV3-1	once	CASSPRRTSGEETQYF	TGTGCCAGCAGCCCTCGTCGGACTAGCGGAGAAGAGACCCAGTACTTC
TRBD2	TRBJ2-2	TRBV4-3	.	CASSQDASGYTGELFF	TGCGCCAGCAGCCAAGATGCTAGCGGGTACACCGGGGAGCTGTTTTTT
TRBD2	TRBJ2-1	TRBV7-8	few	CASGRGSRSNEQFF	TGTGCCAGCGGGAGGGGTTCGAGGTCCAATGAGCAGTTCTTC
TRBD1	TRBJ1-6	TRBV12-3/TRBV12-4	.	CASSQDRRLLHF	TGTGCCAGCAGTCAGGACAGGCGTCTCCTCCACTTT
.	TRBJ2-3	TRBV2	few	CASSGGDLNTQYF	TGTGCCAGCAGTGGGGGGGACCTGAATACGCAGTATTTT
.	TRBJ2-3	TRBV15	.	CATSRAWGTDLPQYF	TGTGCCACCAGCAGAGCCTGGGGGACGGATCTCCCCCAGTATTTT
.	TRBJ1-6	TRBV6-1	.	CASSEGDTPLHF	TGTGCCAGCAGTGAAGGGGATACACCCCTCCACTTT
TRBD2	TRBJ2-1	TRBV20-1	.	CSARGPGGTAGFGNEQFF	TGCAGTGCTAGAGGGCCGGGGGGGACCGCGGGCTTTGGCAATGAGCAGTTCTTC
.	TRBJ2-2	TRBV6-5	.	CASRYSSGPGELFF	TGTGCCAGCAGGTACTCGAGTGGGCCGGGGGAGCTGTTTTTT
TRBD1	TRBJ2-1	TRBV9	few	CASSGSRDRADYNEQFF	TGTGCCAGCAGCGGGTCCCGGGACAGGGCGGACTACAATGAGCAGTTCTTC
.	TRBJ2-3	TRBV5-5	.	CASSRVGETFTDTQYF	TGTGCCAGCAGCCGTGTTGGGGAGACTTTCACAGATACGCAGTATTTT
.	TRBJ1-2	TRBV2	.	CASSVPPDSGYYGYTF	TGTGCCAGCAGTGTTCCTCCGGACAGCGGATATTATGGCTACACCTTC
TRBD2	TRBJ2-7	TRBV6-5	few	CASSYSVPSGDYEQYF	TGTGCCAGCAGTTACTCAGTCCCTAGCGGGGACTACGAGCAGTACTTC
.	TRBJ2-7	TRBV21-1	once	CASSKRGHFGEQYF	TGTGCCAGCAGCAAGCGTGGCCACTTTGGGGAGCAGTACTTC
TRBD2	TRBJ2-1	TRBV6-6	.	CASRLGLAGTYNEQFF	TGTGCCAGCAGATTAGGACTAGCGGGGACCTACAATGAGCAGTTCTTC
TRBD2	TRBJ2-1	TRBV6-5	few	CASSYGLAVYEQFF	TGTGCCAGCAGTTACGGTCTAGCGGTGTATGAGCAGTTCTTC
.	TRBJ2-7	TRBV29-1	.	CSVEGGVEQYF	TGCAGCGTTGAGGGTGGTGTGGAGCAGTACTTC
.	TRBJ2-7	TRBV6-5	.	CASSYSVGYEQYF	TGTGCCAGCAGTTACTCCGTGGGCTACGAGCAGTACTTC
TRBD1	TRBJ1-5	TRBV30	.	CAATGGNNQPQHF	TGTGCCGCGACAGGGGGCAACAATCAGCCCCAGCATTTT
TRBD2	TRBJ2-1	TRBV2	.	CASSEARAGGHGEQFF	TGTGCCAGCAGTGAAGCGAGAGCGGGGGGGCACGGTGAGCAGTTCTTC
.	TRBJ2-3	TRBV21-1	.	CASCSGPRQPFQYF	TGTGCCAGCTGCTCGGGCCCGCGACAGCCTTTTCAGTATTTT
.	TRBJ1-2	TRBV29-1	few	CSVGTNYGYTF	TGCAGCGTCGGAACTAACTATGGCTACACCTTC
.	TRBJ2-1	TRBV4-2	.	CASSQGYNAYNEQFF	TGTGCCAGCAGCCAAGGTTACAACGCCTACAATGAGCAGTTCTTC
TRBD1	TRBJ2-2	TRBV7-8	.	CASSYRGQGTGELFF	TGTGCCAGCAGTTACAGGGGGCAAGGCACCGGGGAGCTGTTTTTT